Listed below are T cell receptor beta chains from one sample, sequenced in a study of T cells in Graves' hyperthyroidism and ophthalmopathy. TCRdb independently ran MiXCR on the multiplex PCR reads; one entry per CDR3 protein. The sample contains some 740,000 distinct CDR3 sequences, around 15% of which appear only once. Sequenced sample: blood. Receptors were obtained from a woman between 18 and 30 years old with Graves' hyperthyroidism. CDR3s include the opening cysteine and the closing phenylalanine or tryptophan. Fields, in order: D gene, clone size, J gene, V gene, CDR3 protein, CDR3 DNA. D genes are given only for firm matches. Rows give clone size only sometimes, using once, few, many, or a class for an expanded clone.

>NA|many|TRBJ2-1|TRBV7-2
CASSDKPLWDEQFF
TGTGCCAGCTCCGATAAGCCCCTTTGGGATGAGCAGTTCTTC
>TRBD2|NA|TRBJ2-3|TRBV7-9
CASFTAGGRNTDTQYF
TGTGCCAGCTTTACGGCGGGAGGGCGGAACACAGATACGCAGTATTTT
>NA|many|TRBJ2-5|TRBV28
CASSFQIQETQYF
TGTGCCAGCAGTTTCCAGATACAAGAGACCCAGTACTTC
>NA|NA|TRBJ2-6|TRBV19
CASSPAKLGSGANVLTF
TGTGCCAGTAGTCCCGCAAAACTGGGCTCTGGGGCCAACGTCCTGACTTTC
>NA|many|TRBJ2-7|TRBV28
CASSYGRDFLYEQYF
TGTGCCAGCAGTTACGGCCGGGATTTTCTCTACGAGCAGTACTTC
>TRBD2|NA|TRBJ2-7|TRBV19
CANSMGGTSGISYEQYF
TGTGCCAATAGTATGGGAGGGACTAGCGGAATCTCCTACGAGCAGTACTTC
>TRBD2|many|TRBJ2-1|TRBV20-1
CSASGRLAAYNEQFF
TGCAGTGCTAGTGGCCGGCTAGCGGCCTACAATGAGCAGTTCTTC
>NA|NA|TRBJ2-1|TRBV6-2/TRBV6-3
CASSHSRDLGYNEQFF
TGTGCCAGCAGTCACTCGAGAGACCTGGGCTACAATGAGCAGTTCTTC
>NA|NA|TRBJ2-1|TRBV7-8
CASSFLGLSYNEQFF
TGTGCCAGCAGCTTTTTGGGACTCTCCTACAATGAGCAGTTCTTC
>TRBD1|many|TRBJ2-5|TRBV30
CAWKRGRETQYF
TGTGCCTGGAAAAGGGGGCGAGAGACCCAGTACTTC
>NA|many|TRBJ2-3|TRBV6-1
CASSSHSTDTQYF
TGTGCCAGCAGTTCCCACTCCACAGATACGCAGTATTTT
>TRBD2|NA|TRBJ2-1|TRBV7-9
CAGSTSGSNEQFF
TGTGCCGGCTCGACTAGCGGGAGCAATGAGCAGTTCTTC
>NA|NA|TRBJ1-3|TRBV6-5
CASSYSSRSGNTIYF
TGTGCCAGCAGTTACTCCTCCAGGTCCGGAAACACCATATATTTT
>NA|many|TRBJ1-6|TRBV6-1
CASSAGTSHNSPLHF
TGTGCCAGCAGTGCGGGGACAAGCCATAATTCACCCCTCCACTTT
>NA|NA|TRBJ2-7|TRBV19
CASSIVKGYEQYF
TGTGCCAGTAGTATAGTCAAGGGCTACGAGCAGTACTTC
>NA|many|TRBJ2-7|TRBV20-1
CSAADGWSSYEQYF
TGCAGTGCCGCGGACGGGTGGAGCTCCTACGAGCAGTACTTC
>TRBD2|NA|TRBJ2-1|TRBV12-3/TRBV12-4
CASSSGLAESSYNEQFF
TGTGCCAGCAGTTCTGGACTAGCGGAAAGCTCCTACAATGAGCAGTTCTTC
>NA|many|TRBJ2-3|TRBV2
CASSATVDTQYF
TGTGCCAGCAGTGCGACGGTAGATACGCAGTATTTT
>TRBD1|many|TRBJ2-5|TRBV3-1
CASSQDGQGQETQYF
TGTGCCAGCAGCCAGGACGGACAGGGCCAAGAGACCCAGTACTTC
>TRBD2|many|TRBJ2-7|TRBV28
CASIEAEGGSYEQYF
TGTGCCAGCATAGAGGCGGAGGGAGGGTCCTACGAGCAGTACTTC
>NA|few|TRBJ2-3|TRBV20-1
CSANPGDPGDTQYF
TGCAGTGCAAACCCCGGAGACCCCGGAGATACGCAGTATTTT
>NA|few|TRBJ2-1|TRBV7-9
CASSFQTRAWRDEQFF
TGTGCCAGCAGCTTCCAGACCCGGGCTTGGAGGGATGAGCAGTTCTTC
>NA|many|TRBJ2-1|TRBV30
CAWSRRNEQFF
TGTGCCTGGAGTAGACGCAATGAGCAGTTCTTC
>TRBD1|many|TRBJ2-1|TRBV7-9
CASSRAGQGALNEQFF
TGTGCCAGCAGCCGAGCAGGACAGGGGGCTCTTAATGAGCAGTTCTTC
>TRBD2|NA|TRBJ2-7|TRBV7-9
CASSEAGDLYEQYF
TGTGCCAGCAGCGAGGCGGGGGACCTCTACGAGCAGTACTTC
>TRBD1|many|TRBJ2-3|TRBV24-1
CATSDAVFRDRRTDTQYF
TGTGCCACCAGTGATGCCGTTTTTCGGGACAGGAGGACAGATACGCAGTATTTT